This T cell receptor beta chain was recovered during a study of monozygotic twins with inflammatory bowel disease. One entry per CDR3 protein, without DNA, is what TCRdb gives after re-calling the 5' RACE reads. The sample data list fewer than 200,000 distinct CDR3 sequences. The germline V gene has CDR1 MGHDK and CDR2 SYGVNS. The CDR3 consists of 11 residues. The chain joins TRBV25-1 to TRBJ2-4; TCRdb proposes TRBD2, but this gene call is untestable without DNA. The sequence derives from a human donor with ulcerative colitis or Crohn's disease, or a healthy co-twin of an affected twin (not recorded which). Sequencing was done on a sample of blood. The CDR3 sequence: CASSARPEEYF.